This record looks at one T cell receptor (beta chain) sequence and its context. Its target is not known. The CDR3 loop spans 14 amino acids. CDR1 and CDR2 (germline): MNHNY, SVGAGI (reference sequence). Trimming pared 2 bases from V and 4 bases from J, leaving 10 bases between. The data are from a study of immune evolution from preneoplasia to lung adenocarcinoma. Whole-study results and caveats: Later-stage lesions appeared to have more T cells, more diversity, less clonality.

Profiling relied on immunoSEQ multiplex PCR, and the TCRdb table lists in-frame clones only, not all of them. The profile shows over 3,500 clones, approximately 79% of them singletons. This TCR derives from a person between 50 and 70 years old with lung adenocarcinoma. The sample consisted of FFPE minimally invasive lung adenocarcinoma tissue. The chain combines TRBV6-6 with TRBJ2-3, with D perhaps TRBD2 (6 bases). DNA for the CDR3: TGTGCCAGCAGTTACCCAGCTAGCGCAGATACGCAGTATTTT. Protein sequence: CASSYPASADTQYF.